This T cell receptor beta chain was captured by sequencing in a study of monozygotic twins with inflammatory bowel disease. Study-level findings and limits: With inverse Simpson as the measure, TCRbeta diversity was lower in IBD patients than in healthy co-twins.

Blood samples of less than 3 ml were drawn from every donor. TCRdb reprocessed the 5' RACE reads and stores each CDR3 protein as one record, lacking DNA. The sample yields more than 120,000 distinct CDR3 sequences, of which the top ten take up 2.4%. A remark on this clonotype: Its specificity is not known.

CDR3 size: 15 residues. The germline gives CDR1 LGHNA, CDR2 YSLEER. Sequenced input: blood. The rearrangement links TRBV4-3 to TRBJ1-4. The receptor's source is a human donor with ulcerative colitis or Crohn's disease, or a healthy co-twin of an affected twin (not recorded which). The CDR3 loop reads CASSQDWRMGEKLFF.